These T cell receptor beta chains were read from a single sample in a study of identical twins. From the 5' RACE reads, TCRdb called clonotypes with MiXCR, one entry per CDR3 protein. Of 450,000 or so distinct CDR3 sequences in the sample, roughly 24% were seen once. These sequences were also reported in another study, on T cells expressing NK-cell markers.

Sample: CD4+ T cells sorted from blood. The receptors stem from a woman between 18 and 29 years old in good health. Each CDR3 is given with its conserved first and last residue. Each record gives: V gene, D gene, clone size, J gene, CDR3 DNA, CDR3 protein. D genes are given only for firm matches. Size is stated for part of the rows, as once, few or many counts, or as a class when the clone is expanded.

TRBV15,TRBD2,few,TRBJ2-7,TGTGCCACCAGCAGGAGGGCTAGCGGGAGAGGTTCCTACGAGCAGTACTTC,CATSRRASGRGSYEQYF
TRBV6-2/TRBV6-3,TRBD1,few,TRBJ2-7,TGTGCCAGCAGTTACCCTACACAGGGGAACGAGCAGTACTTC,CASSYPTQGNEQYF
TRBV9,NA,few,TRBJ2-1,TGTGCCAGCAGCGTAGTATATTGGGGTGAGCAGTTCTTC,CASSVVYWGEQFF
TRBV7-9,TRBD1,NA,TRBJ1-1,TGTGCCAGCAGCCCGTGGACAGGGAACACTGAAGCTTTCTTT,CASSPWTGNTEAFF
TRBV5-1,NA,few,TRBJ2-7,TGCGCCAGCAGCTTACTAGTGCGCGGGTCCTACGAGCAGTACTTC,CASSLLVRGSYEQYF
TRBV13,TRBD1,few,TRBJ2-3,TGTGCCACCTCGGACAGGCCGGTAGATACGCAGTATTTT,CATSDRPVDTQYF
TRBV12-3/TRBV12-4,NA,NA,TRBJ2-5,TGTGCCAGCAGTCCCCAGCGGGTTGAGGGGGAGACCCAGTACTTC,CASSPQRVEGETQYF
TRBV27,NA,NA,TRBJ2-1,TGTGCCAGCAGTCGGAGCCGCGACAACAATGAGCAGTTCTTC,CASSRSRDNNEQFF
TRBV20-1,NA,NA,TRBJ2-3,TGCAGTGTTGGGGGGCGGACGCAGTATTTT,CSVGGRTQYF
TRBV12-3/TRBV12-4,NA,few,TRBJ2-3,TGTGCCAGCAGTTTCGGCAATACAGATACGCAGTATTTT,CASSFGNTDTQYF
TRBV11-2,NA,few,TRBJ2-2,TGTGCCAGCAGCTTTGTAAGCGGGAACACCGGGGAGCTGTTTTTT,CASSFVSGNTGELFF
TRBV29-1,TRBD2,NA,TRBJ2-7,TGCAGCGTTTTGACTAGCGGGAGGGGCGAGCAGTACTTC,CSVLTSGRGEQYF
TRBV10-3,NA,NA,TRBJ1-1,TGTGCCAGCCATGGGAACACTGAAGCTTTCTTT,CASHGNTEAFF
TRBV29-1,TRBD1,few,TRBJ2-7,TGCAGCGTGGGGACAGGGGTATCCTACGAGCAGTACTTC,CSVGTGVSYEQYF
TRBV20-1,NA,NA,TRBJ2-1,TGCAGTGCTCCCGACTATTCTAAGCAGTTCTTC,CSAPDYSKQFF
TRBV11-1,NA,few,TRBJ2-1,TGTGCCAGCAGCTTACCGGGCAGCTCCTACAATGAGCAGTTCTTC,CASSLPGSSYNEQFF
TRBV9,TRBD1,NA,TRBJ1-1,TGTGCCAGCAGCGCTAGCGGACAGGGAGGCACTGAAGCTTTCTTT,CASSASGQGGTEAFF
TRBV12-3/TRBV12-4,TRBD2,many,TRBJ2-7,TGTGCCAGCAGCATAGCGGGAGGGACATCCTACGAGCAGTACTTC,CASSIAGGTSYEQYF
TRBV5-1,TRBD2,NA,TRBJ2-7,TGCGCCAGCAGCCCGGGAGGGACTAGCGGGACCTACGAGCAGTACTTC,CASSPGGTSGTYEQYF
TRBV12-3/TRBV12-4,NA,NA,TRBJ2-1,TGTGCCAGCAGCACCGGGACACAGAGCTCCTACAATGAGCAGTTCTTC,CASSTGTQSSYNEQFF
TRBV5-1,NA,few,TRBJ2-5,TGCGCCAGCAGCTTCGGACAGAGGGAGACCCAGTACTTC,CASSFGQRETQYF
TRBV20-1,TRBD2,NA,TRBJ2-2,TGCAGTGCTAGAGTTACTGCGGGAGGGCCTTCCGGGGAGCTGTTTTTT,CSARVTAGGPSGELFF
TRBV28,NA,few,TRBJ1-2,TGTGCCAGCAGTTTTCCTGGGTCAGGAGGCTCTAACTATGGCTACACCTTC,CASSFPGSGGSNYGYTF
TRBV20-1,NA,NA,TRBJ2-5,TGCAGTGCTATGGCCGGAGGGAAAGAGACCCAGTACTTC,CSAMAGGKETQYF
TRBV15,NA,few,TRBJ2-5,TGTGCCACCAGCAGAGATCCCGGGATGGAGACCCAGTACTTC,CATSRDPGMETQYF
TRBV11-3,NA,NA,TRBJ1-1,TGTGCCAGCAGCCCACCGGGACGGAGGACTGAAGCTTTCTTT,CASSPPGRRTEAFF
TRBV20-1,NA,NA,TRBJ2-3,TGCAGTGCCCACGTCGCAGATACGCAGTATTTT,CSAHVADTQYF
TRBV24-1,TRBD2,NA,TRBJ2-5,TGTGCCACCAGTGATTCGCGGGGGGACGGGGAGACCCAGTACTTC,CATSDSRGDGETQYF
TRBV5-6,TRBD1,NA,TRBJ2-1,TGTGCCAGCAGCTGGGGACAGTACAATGAGCAGTTCTTC,CASSWGQYNEQFF
TRBV5-1,NA,few,TRBJ2-2,TGCGCCAGCAGCTTGTTGGCCAGGGGTACCGGGGAGCTGTTTTTT,CASSLLARGTGELFF
TRBV6-2/TRBV6-3,NA,NA,TRBJ2-3,TGTGCCAGCAGTTATACGACTCCTTCGGCAGATACGCAGTATTTT,CASSYTTPSADTQYF
TRBV4-3,NA,many,TRBJ1-2,TGCGCCAGCAGCCAGGCGGGCGGACTTCACACCTTC,CASSQAGGLHTF
TRBV29-1,TRBD2,NA,TRBJ2-1,TGCAGCGTCAGGACTAGCGGTTTCCAAAGCTCCTACAATGAGCAGTTCTTC,CSVRTSGFQSSYNEQFF
TRBV6-4,NA,few,TRBJ1-6,TGTGCCAGCTCGCTTGGGAGCTCCTATAATTCACCCCTCCACTTT,CASSLGSSYNSPLHF
TRBV7-2,NA,NA,TRBJ2-1,TGTGCCAGCAGTTATCAGGGGAGGGGAACCAATGAGCAGTTCTTC,CASSYQGRGTNEQFF
TRBV5-1,NA,many,TRBJ2-7,TGCGCCAGCAGCCCGTCTATGAATACCTACGAGCAGTACTTC,CASSPSMNTYEQYF
TRBV6-1,TRBD2,NA,TRBJ2-1,TGTGCCAACTTAGCGGGTAAGGTATCCTACAATGAGCAGTTCTTC,CANLAGKVSYNEQFF
TRBV6-1,NA,NA,TRBJ2-1,TGTGCCAGCAGTGGCAGAGGGACTGCAGAGCAGTTCTTC,CASSGRGTAEQFF
TRBV11-2,NA,NA,TRBJ2-7,TGTGCCAGCAGCTTCAATACAGGGCTCTACGAGCAGTACTTC,CASSFNTGLYEQYF
TRBV5-1,NA,few,TRBJ2-3,TGCGCCAGCAGCTTGGCCAGGGCCACAGATACGCAGTATTTT,CASSLARATDTQYF
TRBV20-1,NA,NA,TRBJ2-7,TGCAGTGCTGGAGGGGCTACGAGCTCCTACGAGCAGTACTTC,CSAGGATSSYEQYF
TRBV5-1,NA,few,TRBJ2-2,TGCGCCAGCAGCTCACCAGGGACCGGGGAGCTGTTTTTT,CASSSPGTGELFF
TRBV12-3/TRBV12-4,NA,NA,TRBJ2-4,TGTGCCAGCAGCAGTTTCTGGGACTCCAAAAACATTCAGTACTTC,CASSSFWDSKNIQYF
TRBV5-6,NA,NA,TRBJ2-1,TGTGCCAGCAGACGCACAGGGACCAATGAGCAGTTCTTC,CASRRTGTNEQFF
TRBV12-3/TRBV12-4,NA,NA,TRBJ1-1,TGTGCCAGCAGTTCAGACCCATATATGAACACTGAAGCTTTCTTT,CASSSDPYMNTEAFF
TRBV29-1,TRBD1,NA,TRBJ2-3,TGCAGCACGGGACAGGGGGCCTGGAGGACAGATACGCAGTATTTT,CSTGQGAWRTDTQYF
TRBV6-2/TRBV6-3,NA,NA,TRBJ2-5,TGTGCCAGCAGCCGCCCTGTATCGGAGACCCAGTACTTC,CASSRPVSETQYF
TRBV10-3,TRBD1,NA,TRBJ2-5,TGTGCCATCAAGGGACAGGTTAAAGAGACCCAGTACTTC,CAIKGQVKETQYF
TRBV5-1,TRBD2,few,TRBJ2-3,TGCGCCAGCAGAACTAGCGGGGCAAGCACAGATACGCAGTATTTT,CASRTSGASTDTQYF
TRBV20-1,TRBD1,NA,TRBJ2-4,TGCAGTGCTGCCGGGACAGTGAATATAAACATTCAGTACTTC,CSAAGTVNINIQYF
TRBV7-9,NA,NA,TRBJ2-3,TGTGCTACATCAAGGGGCGGCACAGATACGCAGTATTTT,CATSRGGTDTQYF
TRBV5-1,TRBD1,NA,TRBJ1-6,TGCGCCAGCAGCTTGACCGGGACAGAACTCTCACCCCTCCACTTT,CASSLTGTELSPLHF
TRBV28,TRBD1,NA,TRBJ1-2,TGTGCCAGCCGCACAGGGGGCAAGTATGGCTACACCTTC,CASRTGGKYGYTF